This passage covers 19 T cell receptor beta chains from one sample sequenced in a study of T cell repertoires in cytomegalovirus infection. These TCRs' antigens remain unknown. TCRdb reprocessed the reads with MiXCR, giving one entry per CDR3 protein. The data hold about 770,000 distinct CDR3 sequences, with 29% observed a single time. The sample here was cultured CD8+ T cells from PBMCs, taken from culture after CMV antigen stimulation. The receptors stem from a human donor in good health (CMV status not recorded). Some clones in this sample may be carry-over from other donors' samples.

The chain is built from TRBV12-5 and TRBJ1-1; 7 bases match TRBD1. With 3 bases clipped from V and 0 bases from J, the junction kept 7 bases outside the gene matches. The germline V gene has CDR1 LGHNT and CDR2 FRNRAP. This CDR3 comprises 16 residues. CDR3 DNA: TGTGCTAGTGGTTTCACCGGGACAGCTTTGAACACTGAAGCTTTCTTT. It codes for CASGFTGTALNTEAFF.

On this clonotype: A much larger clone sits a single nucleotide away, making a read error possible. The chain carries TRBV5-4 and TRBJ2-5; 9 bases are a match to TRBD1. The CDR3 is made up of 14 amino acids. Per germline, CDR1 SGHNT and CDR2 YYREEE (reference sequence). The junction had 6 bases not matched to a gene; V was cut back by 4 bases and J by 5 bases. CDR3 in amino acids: CASSANRGRETQYF. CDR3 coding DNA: TGTGCCAGCAGCGCGAACAGGGGGCGGGAGACCCAGTACTTC.

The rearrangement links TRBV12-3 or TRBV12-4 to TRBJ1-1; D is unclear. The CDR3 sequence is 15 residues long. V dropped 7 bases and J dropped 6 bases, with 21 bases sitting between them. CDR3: CASTMGGEYNPEAFF. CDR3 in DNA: TGTGCCAGCACCATGGGCGGAGAATATAACCCTGAAGCTTTCTTT.

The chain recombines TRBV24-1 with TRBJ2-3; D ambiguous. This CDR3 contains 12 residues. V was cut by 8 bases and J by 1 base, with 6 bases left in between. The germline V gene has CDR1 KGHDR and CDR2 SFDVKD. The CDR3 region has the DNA TGTGCCACCATGGACCGCACAGATACGCAGTATTTT. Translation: CATMDRTDTQYF.

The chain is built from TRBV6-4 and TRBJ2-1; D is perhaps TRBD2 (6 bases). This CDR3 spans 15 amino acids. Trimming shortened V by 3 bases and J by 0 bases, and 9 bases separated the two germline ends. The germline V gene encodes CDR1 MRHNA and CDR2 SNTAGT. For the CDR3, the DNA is TGTGCCAGCAGTGAAAGGACTAACTCCTACAATGAGCAGTTCTTC. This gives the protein CASSERTNSYNEQFF.

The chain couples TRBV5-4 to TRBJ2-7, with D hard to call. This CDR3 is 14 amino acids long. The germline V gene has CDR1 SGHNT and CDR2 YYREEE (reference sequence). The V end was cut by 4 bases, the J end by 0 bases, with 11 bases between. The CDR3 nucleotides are TGTGCCAGCAGCCCCAGTACCCACTCCTACGAGCAGTACTTC. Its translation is CASSPSTHSYEQYF.

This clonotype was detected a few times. CDR3 sequence reads: CASSSLGTGVHIQYF. The CDR3 nucleotides read TGTGCCAGTAGTAGTCTCGGGACAGGGGTACACATTCAGTACTTC. The chain uses TRBV19 and TRBJ2-4, with TRBD1 matching 10 bases. The germline gives CDR1 LNHDA, CDR2 SQIVND (reference sequence). This CDR3 has 15 amino acids. The junction had 8 bases not matched to a gene; V was cut back by 4 bases and J by 8 bases.

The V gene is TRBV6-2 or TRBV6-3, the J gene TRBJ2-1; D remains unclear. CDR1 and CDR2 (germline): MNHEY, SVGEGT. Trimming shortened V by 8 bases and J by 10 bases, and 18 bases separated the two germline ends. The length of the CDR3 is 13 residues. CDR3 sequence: CASSPYKQVEQFF. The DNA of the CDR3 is TGTGCCAGCTCGCCCTACAAGCAGGTCGAGCAGTTCTTC.

CDR3 amino acids: CASRQEGKNSNQPQHF. The CDR3 DNA reads as TGTGCCAGCAGGCAGGAGGGGAAAAATAGCAATCAGCCCCAGCATTTT. The V call is TRBV6-2 or TRBV6-3, the J call TRBJ1-5, with D possibly matching TRBD1 (5 bases). This CDR3 spans 16 amino acids. The ends were cut back, 6 bases at V and 0 bases at J, with 15 bases in the middle. CDR1 is MNHEY and CDR2 is SVGEGT in the germline V gene.

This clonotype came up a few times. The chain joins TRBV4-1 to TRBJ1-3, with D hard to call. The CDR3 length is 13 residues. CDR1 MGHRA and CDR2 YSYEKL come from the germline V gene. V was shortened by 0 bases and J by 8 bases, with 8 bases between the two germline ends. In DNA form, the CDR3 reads TGCGCCAGCAGCCAAGAGCTGATTGACACCATATATTTT. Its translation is CASSQELIDTIYF.

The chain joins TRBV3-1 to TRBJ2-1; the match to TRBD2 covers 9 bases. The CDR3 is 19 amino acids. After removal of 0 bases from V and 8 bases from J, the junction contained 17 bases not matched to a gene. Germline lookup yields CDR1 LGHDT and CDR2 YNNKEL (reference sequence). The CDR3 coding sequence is TGTGCCAGCAGCCAAGAAAATTTGATGACTAGCGGACCCGGGGATGAGCAGTTCTTC. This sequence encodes CASSQENLMTSGPGDEQFF.

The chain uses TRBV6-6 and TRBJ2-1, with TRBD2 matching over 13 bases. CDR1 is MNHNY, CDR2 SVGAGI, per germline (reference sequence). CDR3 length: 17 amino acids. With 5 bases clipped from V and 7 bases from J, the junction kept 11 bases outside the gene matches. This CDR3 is CASSPTFTSGGANEQFF. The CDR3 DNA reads TGTGCCAGCAGTCCGACCTTCACTAGCGGGGGGGCAAATGAGCAGTTCTTC.

The CDR3 sequence: CASRTGLAPADTQYF. The CDR3 DNA is TGTGCCAGCAGGACGGGACTAGCGCCCGCAGATACGCAGTATTTT. The V and J genes are TRBV12-3 or TRBV12-4 and TRBJ2-3; the match to TRBD2 covers 10 bases. V gave up 6 bases and J gave up 4 bases; unmatched junction bases: 7. The CDR3 is 15 residues long.

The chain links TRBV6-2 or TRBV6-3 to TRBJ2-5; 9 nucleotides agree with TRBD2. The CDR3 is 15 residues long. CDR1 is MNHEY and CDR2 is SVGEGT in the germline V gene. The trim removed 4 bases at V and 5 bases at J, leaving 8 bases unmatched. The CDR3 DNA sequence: TGTGCCAGCAGTTTCAGCGGGGGGCTAGGGGAGACCCAGTACTTC. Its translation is CASSFSGGLGETQYF.

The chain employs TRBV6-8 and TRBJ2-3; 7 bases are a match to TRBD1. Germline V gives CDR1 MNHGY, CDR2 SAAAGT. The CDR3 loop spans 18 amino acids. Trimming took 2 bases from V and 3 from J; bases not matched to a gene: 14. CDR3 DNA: TGTGCCAGCAGTTACGGCTTGCTGACAGGGATGTTGACAGATACGCAGTATTTT. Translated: CASSYGLLTGMLTDTQYF.

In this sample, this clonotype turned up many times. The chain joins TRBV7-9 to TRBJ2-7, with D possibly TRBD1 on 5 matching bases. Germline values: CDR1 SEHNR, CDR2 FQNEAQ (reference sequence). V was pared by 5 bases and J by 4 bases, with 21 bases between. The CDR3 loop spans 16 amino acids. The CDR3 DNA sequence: TGTGCCAGCAGCCCCATAGACAGTGGATCTTGGTACGAGCAGTACTTC. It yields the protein CASSPIDSGSWYEQYF.

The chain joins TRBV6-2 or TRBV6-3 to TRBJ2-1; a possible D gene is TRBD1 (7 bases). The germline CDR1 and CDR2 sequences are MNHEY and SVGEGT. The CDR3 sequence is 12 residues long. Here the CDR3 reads CATGRGLNEQFF. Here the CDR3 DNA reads TGTGCGACAGGGCGGGGTCTCAATGAGCAGTTCTTC.

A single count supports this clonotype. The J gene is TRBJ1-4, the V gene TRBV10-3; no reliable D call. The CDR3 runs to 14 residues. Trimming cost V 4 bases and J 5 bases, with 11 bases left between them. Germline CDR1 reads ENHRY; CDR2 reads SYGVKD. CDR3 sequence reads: CAISGGRENEKLFF. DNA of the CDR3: TGTGCCATCAGTGGGGGTCGGGAGAATGAAAAACTGTTTTTT.

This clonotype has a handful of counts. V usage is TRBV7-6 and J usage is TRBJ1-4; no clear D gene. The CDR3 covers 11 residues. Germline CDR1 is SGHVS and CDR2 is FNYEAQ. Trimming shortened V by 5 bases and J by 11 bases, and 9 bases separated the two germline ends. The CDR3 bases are TGTGCCAGCAGCACCGCAAAGAAACTGTTTTTT. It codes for CASSTAKKLFF.